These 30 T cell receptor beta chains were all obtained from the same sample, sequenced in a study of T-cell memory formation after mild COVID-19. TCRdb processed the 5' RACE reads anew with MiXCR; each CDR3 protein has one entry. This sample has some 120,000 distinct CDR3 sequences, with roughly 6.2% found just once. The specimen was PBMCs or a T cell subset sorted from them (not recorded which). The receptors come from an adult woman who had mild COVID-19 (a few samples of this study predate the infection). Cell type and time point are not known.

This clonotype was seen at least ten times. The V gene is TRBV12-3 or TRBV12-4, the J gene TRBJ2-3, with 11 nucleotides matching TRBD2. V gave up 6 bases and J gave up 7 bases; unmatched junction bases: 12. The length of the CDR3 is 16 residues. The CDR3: CASSRRLAGGWNTQYF. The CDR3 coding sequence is TGTGCCAGCAGCCGCCGGTTAGCGGGAGGGTGGAATACGCAGTATTTT.

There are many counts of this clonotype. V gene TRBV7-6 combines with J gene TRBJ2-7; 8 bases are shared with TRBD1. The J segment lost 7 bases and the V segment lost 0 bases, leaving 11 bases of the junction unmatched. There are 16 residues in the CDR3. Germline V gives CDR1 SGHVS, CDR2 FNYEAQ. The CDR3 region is CASSLAGTGPAGEQYF. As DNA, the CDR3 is TGTGCCAGCAGCTTAGCCGGGACAGGCCCGGCGGGGGAGCAGTACTTC.

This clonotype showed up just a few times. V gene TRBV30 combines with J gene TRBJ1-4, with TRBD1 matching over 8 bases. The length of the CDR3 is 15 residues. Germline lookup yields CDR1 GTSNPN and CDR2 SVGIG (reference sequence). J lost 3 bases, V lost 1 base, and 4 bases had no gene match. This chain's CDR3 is CAWSAGQGPNEKLFF. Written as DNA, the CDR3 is TGTGCCTGGAGTGCCGGACAGGGACCTAATGAAAAACTGTTTTTT.

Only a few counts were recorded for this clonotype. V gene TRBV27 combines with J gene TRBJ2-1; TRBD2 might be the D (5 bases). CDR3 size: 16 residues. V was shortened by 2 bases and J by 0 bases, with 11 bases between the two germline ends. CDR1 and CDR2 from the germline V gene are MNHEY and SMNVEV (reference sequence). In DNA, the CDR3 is TGTGCCAGCAGTTTAAATAGCGTGGGCTCCTACAATGAGCAGTTCTTC. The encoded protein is CASSLNSVGSYNEQFF.

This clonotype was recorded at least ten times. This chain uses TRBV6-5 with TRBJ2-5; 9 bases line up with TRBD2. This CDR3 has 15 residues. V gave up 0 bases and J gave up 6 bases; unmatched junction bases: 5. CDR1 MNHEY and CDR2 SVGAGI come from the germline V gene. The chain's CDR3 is CASSYSSGGTKTQYF. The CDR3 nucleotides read TGTGCCAGCAGTTACTCTAGCGGGGGTACGAAGACCCAGTACTTC.

The CDR3 sequence: CASSLVDRGQAFF. The CDR3 DNA reads as TGTGCCAGCAGCTTAGTGGACAGGGGGCAAGCTTTCTTT. The V gene is TRBV7-9, the J gene TRBJ1-1; 11 bases match TRBD1. Losses at the gene ends were 1 base for V and 9 bases for J; bases not matched to a gene: 1. Germline V lookup: CDR1 SEHNR, CDR2 FQNEAQ (reference sequence). The CDR3 runs 13 residues.

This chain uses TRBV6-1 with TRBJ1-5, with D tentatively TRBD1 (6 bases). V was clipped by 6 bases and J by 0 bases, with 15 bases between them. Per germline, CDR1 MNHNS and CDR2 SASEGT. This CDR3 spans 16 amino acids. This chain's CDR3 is CASRPQGSYSNQPQHF. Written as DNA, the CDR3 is TGTGCCAGCAGACCCCAGGGGTCTTATAGCAATCAGCCCCAGCATTTT.

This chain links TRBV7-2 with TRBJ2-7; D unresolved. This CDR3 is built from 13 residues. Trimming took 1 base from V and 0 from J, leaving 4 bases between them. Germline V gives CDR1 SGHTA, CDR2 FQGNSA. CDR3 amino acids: CASSLGDSYEQYF. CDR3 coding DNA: TGTGCCAGCAGCTTAGGAGACTCCTACGAGCAGTACTTC.

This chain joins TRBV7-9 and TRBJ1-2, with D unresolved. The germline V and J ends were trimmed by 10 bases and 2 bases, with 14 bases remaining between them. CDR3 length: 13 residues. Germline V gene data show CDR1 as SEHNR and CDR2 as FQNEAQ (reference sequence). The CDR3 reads CAIAGNENYGYTF. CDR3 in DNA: TGTGCCATCGCTGGGAATGAAAACTATGGCTACACCTTC.

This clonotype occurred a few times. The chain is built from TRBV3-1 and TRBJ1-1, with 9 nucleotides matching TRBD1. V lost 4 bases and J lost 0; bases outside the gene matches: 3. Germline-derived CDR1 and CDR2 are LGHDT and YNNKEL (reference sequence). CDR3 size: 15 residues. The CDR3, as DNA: TGTGCCAGCAGCCTGGGGACAGGGATGAACACTGAAGCTTTCTTT. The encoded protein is CASSLGTGMNTEAFF.

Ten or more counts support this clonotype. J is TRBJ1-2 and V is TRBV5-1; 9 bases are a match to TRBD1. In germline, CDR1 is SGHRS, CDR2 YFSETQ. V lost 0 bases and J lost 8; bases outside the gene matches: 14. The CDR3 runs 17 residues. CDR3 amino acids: CASSLGPPSGTGTGYTF. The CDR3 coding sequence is TGCGCCAGCAGCTTGGGACCTCCCTCCGGGACAGGGACCGGCTACACCTTC.

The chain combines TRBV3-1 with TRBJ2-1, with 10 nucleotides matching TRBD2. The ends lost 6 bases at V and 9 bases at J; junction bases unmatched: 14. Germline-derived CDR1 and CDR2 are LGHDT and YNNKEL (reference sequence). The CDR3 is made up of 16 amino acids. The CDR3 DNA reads TGTGCCAGCAGGGATAGCGGGGGGCCCGCCGTTGGTGAGCAGTTCTTC. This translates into CASRDSGGPAVGEQFF.

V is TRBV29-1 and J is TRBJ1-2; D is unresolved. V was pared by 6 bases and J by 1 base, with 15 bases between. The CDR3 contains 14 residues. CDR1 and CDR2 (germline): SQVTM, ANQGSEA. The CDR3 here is CSVGSDNNNYGYTF. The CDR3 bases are TGCAGCGTGGGTTCCGACAACAATAACTATGGCTACACCTTC. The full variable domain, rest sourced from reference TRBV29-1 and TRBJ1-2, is SAVISQKPSRDICQRGTSLTIQCQVDSQVTMMFWYRQQPGQSLTLIATANQGSEATYESGFVIDKFPISRPNLTFSTLTVSNMSPEDSSIYLCSVGSDNNNYGYTFGSGTRLTVV.

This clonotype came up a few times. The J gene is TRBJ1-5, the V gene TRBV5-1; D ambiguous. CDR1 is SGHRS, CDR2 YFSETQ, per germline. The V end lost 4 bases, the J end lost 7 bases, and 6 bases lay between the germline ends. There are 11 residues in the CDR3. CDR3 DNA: TGCGCCAGCAGCCTTCAACAGCCCCAGCATTTT. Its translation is CASSLQQPQHF.

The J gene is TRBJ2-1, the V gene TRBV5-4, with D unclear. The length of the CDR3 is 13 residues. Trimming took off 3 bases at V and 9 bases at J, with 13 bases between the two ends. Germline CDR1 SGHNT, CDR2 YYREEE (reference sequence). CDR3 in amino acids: CASSSLLNAEQFF. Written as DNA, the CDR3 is TGTGCCAGCAGCTCCCTTTTAAATGCTGAGCAGTTCTTC.

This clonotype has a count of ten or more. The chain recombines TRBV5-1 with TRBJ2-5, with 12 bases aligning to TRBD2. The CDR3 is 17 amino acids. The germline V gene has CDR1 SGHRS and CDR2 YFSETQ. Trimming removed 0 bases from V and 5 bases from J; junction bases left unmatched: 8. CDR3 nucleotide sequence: TGCGCCAGCAGCTTGGCAACTAGCGGGAGGAGTGGGGAGACCCAGTACTTC. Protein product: CASSLATSGRSGETQYF.

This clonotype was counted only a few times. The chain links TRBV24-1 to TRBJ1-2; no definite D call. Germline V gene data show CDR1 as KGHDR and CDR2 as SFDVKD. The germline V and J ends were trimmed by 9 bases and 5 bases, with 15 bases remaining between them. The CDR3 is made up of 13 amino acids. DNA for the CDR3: TGTGCCACCGGGGATTCGAGATGGTATGGCTACACCTTC. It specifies CATGDSRWYGYTF.

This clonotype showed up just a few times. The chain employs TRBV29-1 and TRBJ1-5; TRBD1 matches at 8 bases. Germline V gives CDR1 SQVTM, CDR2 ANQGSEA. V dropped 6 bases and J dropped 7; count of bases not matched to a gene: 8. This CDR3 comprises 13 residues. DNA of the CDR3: TGCAGCGTAGTGACAGGGGCAGGGCAGCCCCAGCATTTT. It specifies CSVVTGAGQPQHF.

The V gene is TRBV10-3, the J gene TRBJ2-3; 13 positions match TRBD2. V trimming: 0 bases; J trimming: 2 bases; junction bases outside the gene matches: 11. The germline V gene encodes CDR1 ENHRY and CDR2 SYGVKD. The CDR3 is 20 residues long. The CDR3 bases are TGTGCCATCAGTGAGTCGGGACTAGCGGGGCGGACCACCTACACAGATACGCAGTATTTT. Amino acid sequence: CAISESGLAGRTTYTDTQYF.

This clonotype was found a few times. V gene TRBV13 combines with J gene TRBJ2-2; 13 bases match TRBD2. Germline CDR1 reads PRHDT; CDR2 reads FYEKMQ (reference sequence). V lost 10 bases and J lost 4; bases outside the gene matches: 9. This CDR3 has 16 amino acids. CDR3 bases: TGTGCCATCGAATCCCGGACTAGCGGGGGCACCGGGGAGCTGTTTTTT. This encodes CAIESRTSGGTGELFF. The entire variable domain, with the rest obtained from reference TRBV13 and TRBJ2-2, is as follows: AAGVIQSPRHLIKEKRETATLKCYPIPRHDTVYWYQQGPGQDPQFLISFYEKMQSDKGSIPDRFSAQQFSDYHSELNMSSLELGDSALYFCAIESRTSGGTGELFFGEGSRLTVL.

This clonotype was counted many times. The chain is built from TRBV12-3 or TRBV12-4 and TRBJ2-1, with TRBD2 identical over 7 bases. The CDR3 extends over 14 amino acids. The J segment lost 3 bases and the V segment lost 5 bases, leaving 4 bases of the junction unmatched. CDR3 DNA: TGTGCCAGCAGTCCGTGGGGGGGCTACAATGAGCAGTTCTTC. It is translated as CASSPWGGYNEQFF.

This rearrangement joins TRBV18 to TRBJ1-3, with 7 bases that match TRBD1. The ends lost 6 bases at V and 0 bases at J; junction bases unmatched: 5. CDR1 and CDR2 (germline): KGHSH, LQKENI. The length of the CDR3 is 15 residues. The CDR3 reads CASSLGTASGNTIYF. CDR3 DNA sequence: TGTGCCAGCTCCCTAGGGACAGCCTCTGGAAACACCATATATTTT.

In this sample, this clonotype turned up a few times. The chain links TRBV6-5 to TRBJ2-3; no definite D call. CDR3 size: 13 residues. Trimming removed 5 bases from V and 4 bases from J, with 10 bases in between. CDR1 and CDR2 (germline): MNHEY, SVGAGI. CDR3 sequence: CASSTWSADTQYF. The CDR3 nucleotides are TGTGCCAGCAGTACATGGAGTGCAGATACGCAGTATTTT.

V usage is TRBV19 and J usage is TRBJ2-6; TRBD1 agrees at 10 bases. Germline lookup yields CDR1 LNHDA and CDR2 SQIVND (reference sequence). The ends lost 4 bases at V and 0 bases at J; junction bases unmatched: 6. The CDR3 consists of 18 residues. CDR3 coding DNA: TGTGCCAGTAGTAGATTACGGGACAGGGGCTCTGGGGCCAACGTCCTGACTTTC. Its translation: CASSRLRDRGSGANVLTF.

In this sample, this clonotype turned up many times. DNA for the CDR3: TGTGCCAGCAGCAATTCCGAAGGGGCCCCGCAGTATTTT. It is translated as CASSNSEGAPQYF. V is TRBV12-3 or TRBV12-4 and J is TRBJ2-3; D is perhaps TRBD1 (5 bases). The CDR3 covers 13 residues. Trimming took off 6 bases at V and 10 bases at J, with 17 bases between the two ends.

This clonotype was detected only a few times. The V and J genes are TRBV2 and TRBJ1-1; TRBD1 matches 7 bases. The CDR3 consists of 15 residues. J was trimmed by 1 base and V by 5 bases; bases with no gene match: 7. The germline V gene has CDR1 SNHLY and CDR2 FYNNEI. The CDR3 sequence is CASSRGQARNTEAFF. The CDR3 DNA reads TGTGCCAGCAGTAGAGGACAGGCCAGGAACACTGAAGCTTTCTTT.

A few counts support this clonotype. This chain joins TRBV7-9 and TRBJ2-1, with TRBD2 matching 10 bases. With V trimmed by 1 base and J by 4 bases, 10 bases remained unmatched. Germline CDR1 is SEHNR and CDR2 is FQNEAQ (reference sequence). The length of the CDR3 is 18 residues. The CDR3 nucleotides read TGTGCCAGCAGCTTAGAATCTAGCGGGGGCCTCCGTTACAATGAGCAGTTCTTC. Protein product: CASSLESSGGLRYNEQFF.

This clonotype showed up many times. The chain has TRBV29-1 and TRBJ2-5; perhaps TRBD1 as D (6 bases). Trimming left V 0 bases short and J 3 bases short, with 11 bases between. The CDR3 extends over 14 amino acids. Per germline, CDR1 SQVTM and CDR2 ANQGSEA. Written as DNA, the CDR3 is TGCAGCGTTGAAGATTACCACAGGGAAGAGACCCAGTACTTC. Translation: CSVEDYHREETQYF.

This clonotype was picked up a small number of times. The CDR3 reads CASSPRQGTREAFF. DNA of the CDR3: TGTGCCAGCTCCCCAAGACAGGGAACCCGAGAAGCTTTCTTT. The rearrangement uses TRBV18 and TRBJ1-1; 7 bases line up with TRBD1. In germline, CDR1 is KGHSH, CDR2 LQKENI. Germline trimming cut 6 bases from V and 8 bases from J; bases unmatched to any gene: 12. There are 14 residues in the CDR3.

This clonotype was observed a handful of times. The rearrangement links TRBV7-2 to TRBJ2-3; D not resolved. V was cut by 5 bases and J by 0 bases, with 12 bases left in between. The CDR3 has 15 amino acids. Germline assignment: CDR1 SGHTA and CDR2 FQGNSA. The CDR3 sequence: CASSPRWGSTDTQYF. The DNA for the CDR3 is TGTGCCAGCAGCCCTAGATGGGGAAGCACAGATACGCAGTATTTT.